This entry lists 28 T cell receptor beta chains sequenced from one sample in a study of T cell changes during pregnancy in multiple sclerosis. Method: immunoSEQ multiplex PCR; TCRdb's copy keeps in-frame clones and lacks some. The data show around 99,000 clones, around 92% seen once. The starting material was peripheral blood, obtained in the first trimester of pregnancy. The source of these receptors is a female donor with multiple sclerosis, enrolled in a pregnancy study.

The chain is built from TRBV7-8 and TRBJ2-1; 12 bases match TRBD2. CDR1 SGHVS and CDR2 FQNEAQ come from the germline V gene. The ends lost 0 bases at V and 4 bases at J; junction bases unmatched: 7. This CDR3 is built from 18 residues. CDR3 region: CASSLAQLAGGFYNEQFF. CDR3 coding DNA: TGTGCCAGCAGCTTAGCGCAACTAGCGGGAGGCTTTTACAATGAGCAGTTCTTC.

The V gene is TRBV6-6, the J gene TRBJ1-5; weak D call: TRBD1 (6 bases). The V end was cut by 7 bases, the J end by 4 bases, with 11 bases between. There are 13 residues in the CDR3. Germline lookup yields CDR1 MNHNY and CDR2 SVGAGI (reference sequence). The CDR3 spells CASTPQGNQPQHF. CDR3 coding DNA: TGTGCCAGCACTCCACAGGGTAATCAGCCCCAGCATTTT.

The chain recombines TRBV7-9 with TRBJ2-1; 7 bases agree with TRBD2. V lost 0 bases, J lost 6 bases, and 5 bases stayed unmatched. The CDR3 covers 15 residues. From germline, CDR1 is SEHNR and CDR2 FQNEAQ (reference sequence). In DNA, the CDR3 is TGTGCCAGCAGCTTAGCTAGCGGGTGGCGCAATGAGCAGTTCTTC. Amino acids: CASSLASGWRNEQFF.

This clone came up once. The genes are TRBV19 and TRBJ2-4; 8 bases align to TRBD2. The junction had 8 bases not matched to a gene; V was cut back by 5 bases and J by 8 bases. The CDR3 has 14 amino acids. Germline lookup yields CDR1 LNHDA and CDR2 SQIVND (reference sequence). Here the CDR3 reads CASSAGLASYIQYF. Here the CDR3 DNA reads TGTGCCAGTAGTGCCGGACTAGCCTCATACATTCAGTACTTC. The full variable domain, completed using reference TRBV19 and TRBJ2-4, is DGGITQSPKYLFRKEGQNVTLSCEQNLNHDAMYWYRQDPGQGLRLIYYSQIVNDFQKGDIAEGYSVSREKKESFPLTVTSAQKNPTAFYLCASSAGLASYIQYFGAGTRLSVL.

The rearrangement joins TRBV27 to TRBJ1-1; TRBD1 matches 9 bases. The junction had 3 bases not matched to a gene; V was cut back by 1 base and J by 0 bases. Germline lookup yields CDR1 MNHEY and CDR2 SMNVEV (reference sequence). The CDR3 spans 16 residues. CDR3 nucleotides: TGTGCCAGCAGTTTATACAGGGGGCTCATGAACACTGAAGCTTTCTTT. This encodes CASSLYRGLMNTEAFF.

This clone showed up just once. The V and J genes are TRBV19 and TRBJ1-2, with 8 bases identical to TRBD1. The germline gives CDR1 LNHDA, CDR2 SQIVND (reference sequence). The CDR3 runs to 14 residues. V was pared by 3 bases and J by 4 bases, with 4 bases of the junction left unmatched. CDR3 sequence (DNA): TGTGCCAGTAGTATCCGAGACAGGGGCTATGGCTACACCTTC. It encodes CASSIRDRGYGYTF. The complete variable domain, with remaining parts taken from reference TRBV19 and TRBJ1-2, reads DGGITQSPKYLFRKEGQNVTLSCEQNLNHDAMYWYRQDPGQGLRLIYYSQIVNDFQKGDIAEGYSVSREKKESFPLTVTSAQKNPTAFYLCASSIRDRGYGYTFGSGTRLTVV.

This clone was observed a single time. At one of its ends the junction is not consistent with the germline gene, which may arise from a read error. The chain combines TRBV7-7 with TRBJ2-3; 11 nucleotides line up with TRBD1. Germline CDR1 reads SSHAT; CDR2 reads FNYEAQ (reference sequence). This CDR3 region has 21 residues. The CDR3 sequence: CASSWTGGSDPPVLTTDTQYF. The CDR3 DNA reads TGTGCTAGCAGCTGGACAGGGGGCTCGGATCCGCCGGTTTTAACCACAGATACGCAGTATTTT.

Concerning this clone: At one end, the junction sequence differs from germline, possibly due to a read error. The CDR3 loop reads CKTSTSTDTQYF. For the CDR3, the DNA is TGCAAAACTAGCACTAGCACAGATACGCAGTATTTT. The chain links TRBV6-6 to TRBJ2-3, with D perhaps matching TRBD2 (6 bases). The germline CDR1 and CDR2 sequences are MNHNY and SVGAGI (reference sequence). CDR3 size: 12 residues.

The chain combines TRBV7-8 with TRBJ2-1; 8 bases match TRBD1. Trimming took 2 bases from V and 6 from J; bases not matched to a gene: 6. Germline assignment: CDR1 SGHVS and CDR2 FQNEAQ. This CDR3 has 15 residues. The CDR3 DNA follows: TGTGCCAGCAGCTTACGCAGGGGGCATGGCAATGAGCAGTTCTTC. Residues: CASSLRRGHGNEQFF.

The CDR3 sequence: CASTPRNNEQFF. In nucleotides, the CDR3 is TGTGCCAGCACCCCCAGGAACAATGAGCAGTTCTTC. The chain combines TRBV2 with TRBJ2-1; D is ambiguous. Per germline, CDR1 SNHLY and CDR2 FYNNEI. This CDR3 spans 12 amino acids. With 7 bases removed from V and 5 bases from J, the gap between germline ends came to 9 bases.

CDR3 region: CASSHGTSGYEQYF. CDR3 nucleotide sequence: TGTGCCAGCAGCCACGGGACTAGCGGTTACGAGCAGTACTTC. The J gene is TRBJ2-7, the V gene TRBV27; 11 nucleotides align to TRBD2. The V segment lost 6 bases and the J segment 4 bases; nucleotides outside the gene matches: 5. This CDR3 has 14 residues. CDR1 and CDR2 from the germline V gene are MNHEY and SMNVEV (reference sequence).

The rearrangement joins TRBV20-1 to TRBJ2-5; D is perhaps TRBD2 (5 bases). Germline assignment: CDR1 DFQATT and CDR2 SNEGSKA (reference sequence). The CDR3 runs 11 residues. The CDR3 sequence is CSPRGPETQYF. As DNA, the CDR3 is TGCAGCCCACGGGGTCCCGAGACCCAGTACTTC.

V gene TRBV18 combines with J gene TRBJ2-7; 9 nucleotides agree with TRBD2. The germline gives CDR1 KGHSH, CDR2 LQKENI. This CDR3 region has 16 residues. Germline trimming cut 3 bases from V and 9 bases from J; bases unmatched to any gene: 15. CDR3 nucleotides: TGTGCCAGCTCACCCGAGACTAGCGGAGGATCCCTCGGGCAGTACTTC. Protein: CASSPETSGGSLGQYF.

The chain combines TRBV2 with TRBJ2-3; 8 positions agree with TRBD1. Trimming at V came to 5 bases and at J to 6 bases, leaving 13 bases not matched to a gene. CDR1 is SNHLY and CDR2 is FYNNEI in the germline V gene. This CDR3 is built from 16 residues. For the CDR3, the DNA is TGTGCCAGCAGTTCCCTTTCGAGACAGGGGTGGGATACGCAGTATTTT. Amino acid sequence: CASSSLSRQGWDTQYF.

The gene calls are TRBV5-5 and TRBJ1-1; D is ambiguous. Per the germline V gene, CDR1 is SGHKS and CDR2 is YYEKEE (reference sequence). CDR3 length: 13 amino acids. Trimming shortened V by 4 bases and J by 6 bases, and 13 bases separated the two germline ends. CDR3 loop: CASSVGVLSEAFF. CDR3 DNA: TGTGCCAGCAGCGTTGGAGTATTATCTGAAGCTTTCTTT.

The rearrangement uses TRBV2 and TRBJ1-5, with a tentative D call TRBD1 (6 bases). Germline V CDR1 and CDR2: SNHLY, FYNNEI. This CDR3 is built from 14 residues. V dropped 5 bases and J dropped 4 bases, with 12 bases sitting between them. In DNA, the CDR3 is TGTGCCAGCAGTACAGGGTTAAGAAATCAGCCCCAGCATTTT. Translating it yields CASSTGLRNQPQHF.

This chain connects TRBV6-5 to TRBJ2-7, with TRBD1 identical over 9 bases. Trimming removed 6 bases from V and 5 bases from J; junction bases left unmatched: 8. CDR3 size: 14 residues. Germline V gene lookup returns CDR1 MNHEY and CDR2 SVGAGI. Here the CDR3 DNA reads TGTGCCAGCAGCCGCCGGGACAGGGAGGACGAGCAGTACTTC. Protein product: CASSRRDREDEQYF.

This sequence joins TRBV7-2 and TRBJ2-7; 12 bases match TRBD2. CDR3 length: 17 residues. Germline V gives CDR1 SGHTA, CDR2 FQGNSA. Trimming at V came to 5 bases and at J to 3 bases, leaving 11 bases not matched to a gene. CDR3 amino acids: CASSPRTSGNNRYEQYF. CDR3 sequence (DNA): TGTGCCAGCAGCCCTCGGACTAGCGGGAATAACCGCTACGAGCAGTACTTC.

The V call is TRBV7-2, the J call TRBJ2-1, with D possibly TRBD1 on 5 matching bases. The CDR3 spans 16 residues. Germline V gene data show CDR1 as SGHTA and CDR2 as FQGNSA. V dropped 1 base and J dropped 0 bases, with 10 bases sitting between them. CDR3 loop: CASSLVQGISYNEQFF. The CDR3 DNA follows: TGTGCCAGCAGCTTAGTTCAGGGTATCTCCTACAATGAGCAGTTCTTC.

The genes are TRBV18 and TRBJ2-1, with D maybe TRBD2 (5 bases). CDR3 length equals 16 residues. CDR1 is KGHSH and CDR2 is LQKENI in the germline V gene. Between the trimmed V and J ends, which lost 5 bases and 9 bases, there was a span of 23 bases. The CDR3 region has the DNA TGTGCCAGCTCATCCGGGTCGCTAGCAAATCTGAGTGAGCAGTTCTTC. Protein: CASSSGSLANLSEQFF.

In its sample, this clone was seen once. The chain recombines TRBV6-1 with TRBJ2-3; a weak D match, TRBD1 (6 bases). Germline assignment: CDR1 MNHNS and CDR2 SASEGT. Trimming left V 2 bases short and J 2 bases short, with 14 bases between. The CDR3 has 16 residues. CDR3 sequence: CASSEMRGHSTDTQYF. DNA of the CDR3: TGTGCCAGCAGTGAAATGAGGGGACATTCCACAGATACGCAGTATTTT.

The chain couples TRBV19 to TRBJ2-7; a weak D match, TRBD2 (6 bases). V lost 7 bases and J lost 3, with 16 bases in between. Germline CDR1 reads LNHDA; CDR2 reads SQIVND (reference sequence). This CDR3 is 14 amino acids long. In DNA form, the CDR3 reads TGTGCCAGTACCCCCCAGGCGGGGAACTACGAGCAGTACTTC. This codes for CASTPQAGNYEQYF.

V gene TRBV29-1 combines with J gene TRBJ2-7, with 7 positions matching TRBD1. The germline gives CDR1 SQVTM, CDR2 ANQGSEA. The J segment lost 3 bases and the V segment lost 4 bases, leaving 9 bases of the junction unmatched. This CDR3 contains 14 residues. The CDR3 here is CSVGPNRGVYEQYF. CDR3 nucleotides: TGCAGCGTTGGGCCCAACAGGGGAGTCTACGAGCAGTACTTC.

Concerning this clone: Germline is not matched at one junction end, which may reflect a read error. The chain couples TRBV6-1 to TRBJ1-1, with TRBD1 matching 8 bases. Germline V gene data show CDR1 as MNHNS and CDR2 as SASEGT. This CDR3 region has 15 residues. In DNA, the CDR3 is TGTGCCAGCAGTGAAGTGGGGACAGGCACCACTAAAGCTTTCTTT. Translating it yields CASSEVGTGTTKAFF.

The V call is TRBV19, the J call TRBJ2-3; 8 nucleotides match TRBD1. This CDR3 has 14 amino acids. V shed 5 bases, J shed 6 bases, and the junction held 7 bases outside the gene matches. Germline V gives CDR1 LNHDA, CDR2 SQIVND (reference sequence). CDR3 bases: TGTGCCAGTAGTGCATTTCAGGGGGCGGATACGCAGTATTTT. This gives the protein CASSAFQGADTQYF.

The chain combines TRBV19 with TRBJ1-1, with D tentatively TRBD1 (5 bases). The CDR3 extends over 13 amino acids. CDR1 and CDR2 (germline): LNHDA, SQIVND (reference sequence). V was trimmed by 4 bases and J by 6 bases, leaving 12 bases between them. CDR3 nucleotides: TGTGCCAGTAGTACGGGGGGTTTGGCTGAAGCTTTCTTT. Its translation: CASSTGGLAEAFF.

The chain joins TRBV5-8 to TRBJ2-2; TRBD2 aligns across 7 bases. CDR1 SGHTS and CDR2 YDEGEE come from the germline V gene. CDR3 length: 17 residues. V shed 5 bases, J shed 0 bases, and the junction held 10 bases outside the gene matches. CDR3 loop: CASRNLAGRANTGELFF. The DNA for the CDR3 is TGTGCCAGCAGGAATTTAGCGGGCAGGGCGAACACCGGGGAGCTGTTTTTT.

The chain's CDR3 is CASSLRVREPSYEQYF. DNA for the CDR3: TGTGCCAGCAGCTTGAGGGTGCGGGAGCCATCCTACGAGCAGTACTTC. The chain combines TRBV7-2 with TRBJ2-7, with 7 positions matching TRBD2. Germline V lookup: CDR1 SGHTA, CDR2 FQGNSA. V lost 3 bases to trimming and J lost 1 base; unmatched junction nucleotides: 9. The CDR3 totals 16 residues.